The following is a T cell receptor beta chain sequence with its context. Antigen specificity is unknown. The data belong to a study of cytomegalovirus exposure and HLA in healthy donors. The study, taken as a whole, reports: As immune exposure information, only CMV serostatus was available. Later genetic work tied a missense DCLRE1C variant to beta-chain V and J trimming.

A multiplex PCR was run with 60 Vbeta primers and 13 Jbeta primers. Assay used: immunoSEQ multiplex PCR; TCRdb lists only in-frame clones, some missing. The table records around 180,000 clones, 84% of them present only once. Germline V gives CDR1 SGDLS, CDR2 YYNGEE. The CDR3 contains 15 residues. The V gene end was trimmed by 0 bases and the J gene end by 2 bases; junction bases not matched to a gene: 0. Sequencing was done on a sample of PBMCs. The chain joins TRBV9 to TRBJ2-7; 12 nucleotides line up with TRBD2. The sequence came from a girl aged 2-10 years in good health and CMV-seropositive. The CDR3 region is CASSVGTSGAYEQYF. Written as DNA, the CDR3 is TGTGCCAGCAGCGTAGGGACTAGCGGGGCCTACGAGCAGTACTTC.